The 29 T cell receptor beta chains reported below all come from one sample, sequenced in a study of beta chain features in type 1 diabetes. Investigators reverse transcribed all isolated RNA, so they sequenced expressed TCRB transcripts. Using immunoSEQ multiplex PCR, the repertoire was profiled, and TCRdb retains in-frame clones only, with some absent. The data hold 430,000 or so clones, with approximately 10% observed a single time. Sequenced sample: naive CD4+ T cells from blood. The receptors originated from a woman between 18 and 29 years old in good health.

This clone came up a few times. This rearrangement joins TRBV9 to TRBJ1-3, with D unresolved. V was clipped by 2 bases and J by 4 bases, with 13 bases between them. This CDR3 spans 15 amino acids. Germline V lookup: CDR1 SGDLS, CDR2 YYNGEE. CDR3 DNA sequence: TGTGCCAGCAGCGTTGCGGGGAACGAAGGAAACACCATATATTTT. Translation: CASSVAGNEGNTIYF. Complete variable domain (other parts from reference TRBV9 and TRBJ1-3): DSGVTQTPKHLITATGQRVTLRCSPRSGDLSVYWYQQSLDQGLQFLIQYYNGEERAKGNILERFSAQQFPDLHSELNLSSLELGDSALYFCASSVAGNEGNTIYFGEGSWLTVV.

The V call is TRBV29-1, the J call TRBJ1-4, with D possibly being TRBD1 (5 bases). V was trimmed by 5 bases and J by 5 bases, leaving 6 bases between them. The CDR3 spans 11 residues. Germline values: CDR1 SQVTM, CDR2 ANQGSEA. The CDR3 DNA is TGCAGCGTTCGGGGGAATGAAAAACTGTTTTTT. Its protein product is CSVRGNEKLFF. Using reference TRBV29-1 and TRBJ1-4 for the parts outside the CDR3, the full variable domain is SAVISQKPSRDICQRGTSLTIQCQVDSQVTMMFWYRQQPGQSLTLIATANQGSEATYESGFVIDKFPISRPNLTFSTLTVSNMSPEDSSIYLCSVRGNEKLFFGSGTQLSVL.

CDR3 sequence reads: CASSPPGAREQYV. DNA for the CDR3: TGTGCCAGCAGCCCTCCGGGGGCACGGGAGCAGTACGTC. The rearrangement links TRBV7-3 to TRBJ2-7; D could derive from TRBD1 or TRBD2 (6 bases each). V lost 5 bases to trimming and J lost 7 bases, with 15 bases between them. The V gene's germline CDR1 is SGHTA and CDR2 FQGTGA. The CDR3 covers 13 residues.

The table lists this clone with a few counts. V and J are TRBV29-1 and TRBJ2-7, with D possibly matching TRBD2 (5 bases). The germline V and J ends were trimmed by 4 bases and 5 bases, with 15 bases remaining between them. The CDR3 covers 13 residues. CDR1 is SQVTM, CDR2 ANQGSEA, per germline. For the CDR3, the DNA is TGCAGCGTTGGAGAGAGGGCAGGACACGAGCAGTACTTC. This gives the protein CSVGERAGHEQYF.

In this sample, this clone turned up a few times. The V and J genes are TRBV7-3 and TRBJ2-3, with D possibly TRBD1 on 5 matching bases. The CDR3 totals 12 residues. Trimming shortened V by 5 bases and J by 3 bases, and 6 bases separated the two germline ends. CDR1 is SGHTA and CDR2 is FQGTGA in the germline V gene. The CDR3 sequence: CASSQGTDTQYF. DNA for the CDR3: TGTGCCAGCAGCCAGGGAACAGATACGCAGTATTTT.

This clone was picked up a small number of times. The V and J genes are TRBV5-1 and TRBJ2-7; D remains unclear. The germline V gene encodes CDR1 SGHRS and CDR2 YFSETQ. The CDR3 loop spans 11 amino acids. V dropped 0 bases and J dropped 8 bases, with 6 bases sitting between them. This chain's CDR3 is CASSLASKQYF. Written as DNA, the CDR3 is TGCGCCAGCAGCTTGGCCTCTAAGCAGTACTTC.

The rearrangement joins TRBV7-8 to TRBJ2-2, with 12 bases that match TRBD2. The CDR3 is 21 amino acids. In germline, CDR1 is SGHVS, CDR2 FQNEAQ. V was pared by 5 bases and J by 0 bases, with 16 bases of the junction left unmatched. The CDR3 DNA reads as TGTGCCAGCAGCAAAGTAGGACTAGCGGGACGCGCTTCTGCGAACACCGGGGAGCTGTTTTTT. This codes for CASSKVGLAGRASANTGELFF.

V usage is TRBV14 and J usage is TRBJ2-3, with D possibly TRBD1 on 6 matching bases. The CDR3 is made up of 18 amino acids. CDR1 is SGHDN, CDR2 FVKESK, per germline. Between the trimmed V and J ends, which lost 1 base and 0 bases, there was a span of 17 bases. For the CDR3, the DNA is TGTGCCAGCAGCCAAGTAGGTTTAAACAGGGCCAGCACAGATACGCAGTATTTT. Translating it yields CASSQVGLNRASTDTQYF.

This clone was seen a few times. CDR3 DNA: TGTGCCAGCAGCTTTGGGATCCGAGCCCCCACAGTGAGGGAGCTGTTTTTT. As protein: CASSFGIRAPTVRELFF. The V call is TRBV7-9, the J call TRBJ2-2; no clear D gene. Germline CDR1 reads SEHNR; CDR2 reads FQNEAQ (reference sequence). This CDR3 is 17 amino acids long. Trimming stripped 3 bases from V and 9 bases from J, with 23 bases between.

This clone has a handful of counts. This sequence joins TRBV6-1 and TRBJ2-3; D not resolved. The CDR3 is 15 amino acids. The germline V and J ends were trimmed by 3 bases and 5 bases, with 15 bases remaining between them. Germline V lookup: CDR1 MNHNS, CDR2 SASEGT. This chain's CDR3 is CASSEGVSRRDTQYF. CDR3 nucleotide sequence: TGTGCCAGCAGTGAGGGCGTCTCGCGGAGAGATACGCAGTATTTT.

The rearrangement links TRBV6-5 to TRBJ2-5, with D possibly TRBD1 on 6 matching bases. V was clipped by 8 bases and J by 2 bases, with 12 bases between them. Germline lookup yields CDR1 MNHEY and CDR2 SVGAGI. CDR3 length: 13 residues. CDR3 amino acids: CASAGTIQETQYF. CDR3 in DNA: TGTGCCAGCGCCGGGACAATTCAAGAGACCCAGTACTTC.

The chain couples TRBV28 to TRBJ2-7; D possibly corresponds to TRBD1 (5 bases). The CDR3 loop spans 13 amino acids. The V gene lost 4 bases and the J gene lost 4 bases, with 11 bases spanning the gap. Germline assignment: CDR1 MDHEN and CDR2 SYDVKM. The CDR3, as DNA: TGTGCCAGCAGTTGGGGCGGTCGTTACGAGCAGTACGTC. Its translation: CASSWGGRYEQYV.

CDR3 residues: CSVRRQGNYGYTF. The CDR3 coding sequence is TGCAGCGTTAGAAGACAGGGTAACTATGGCTACACCTTC. The rearrangement links TRBV29-1 to TRBJ1-2; 7 bases match TRBD1. The trim removed 5 bases at V and 1 base at J, leaving 4 bases unmatched. Germline V gene sequence: CDR1 SQVTM, CDR2 ANQGSEA. This CDR3 is built from 13 residues. Combining the CDR3 with reference TRBV29-1 and TRBJ1-2 gives the whole variable domain SAVISQKPSRDICQRGTSLTIQCQVDSQVTMMFWYRQQPGQSLTLIATANQGSEATYESGFVIDKFPISRPNLTFSTLTVSNMSPEDSSIYLCSVRRQGNYGYTFGSGTRLTVV.

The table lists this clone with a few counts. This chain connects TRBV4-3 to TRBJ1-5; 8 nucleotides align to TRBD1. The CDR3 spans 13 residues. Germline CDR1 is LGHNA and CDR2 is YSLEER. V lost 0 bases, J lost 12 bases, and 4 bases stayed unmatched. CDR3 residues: CASSQETGGLQHF. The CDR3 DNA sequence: TGCGCCAGCAGCCAAGAAACAGGGGGGCTCCAGCATTTT.

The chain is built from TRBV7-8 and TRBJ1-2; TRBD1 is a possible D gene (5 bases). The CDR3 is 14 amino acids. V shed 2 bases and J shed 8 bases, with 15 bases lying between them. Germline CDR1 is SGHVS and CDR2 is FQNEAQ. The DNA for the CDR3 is TGTGCCAGCAGCTTAAATCCGCGGGGGAAGGGCTACACCTTC. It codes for CASSLNPRGKGYTF.

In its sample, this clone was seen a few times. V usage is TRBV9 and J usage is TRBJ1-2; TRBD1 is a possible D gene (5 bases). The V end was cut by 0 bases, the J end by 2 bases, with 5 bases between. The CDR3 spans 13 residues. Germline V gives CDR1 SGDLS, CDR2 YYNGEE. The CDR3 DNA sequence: TGTGCCAGCAGCGTAGACAGGAACTATGGCTACACCTTC. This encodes CASSVDRNYGYTF.

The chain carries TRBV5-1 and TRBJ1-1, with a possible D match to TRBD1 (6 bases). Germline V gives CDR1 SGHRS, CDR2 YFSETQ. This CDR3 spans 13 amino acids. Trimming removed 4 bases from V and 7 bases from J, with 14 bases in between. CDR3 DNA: TGCGCCAGCAGCCGGAACAGGGAAGGTGAAGCTTTCTTT. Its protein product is CASSRNREGEAFF.

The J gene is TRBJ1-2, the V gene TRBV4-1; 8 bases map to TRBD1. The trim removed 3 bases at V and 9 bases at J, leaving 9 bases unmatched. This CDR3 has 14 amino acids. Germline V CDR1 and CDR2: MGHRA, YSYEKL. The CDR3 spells CASSQTGVPRSYTF. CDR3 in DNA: TGCGCCAGCAGCCAGACAGGGGTCCCGAGGAGCTACACCTTC.

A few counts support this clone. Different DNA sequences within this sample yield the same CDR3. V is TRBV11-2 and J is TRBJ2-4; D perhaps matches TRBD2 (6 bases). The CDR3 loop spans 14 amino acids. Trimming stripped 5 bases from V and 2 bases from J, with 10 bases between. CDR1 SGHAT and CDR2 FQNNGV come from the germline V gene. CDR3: CASSRGGTKNIQYF. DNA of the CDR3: TGTGCCAGCAGCCGCGGAGGGACCAAAAACATTCAGTACTTC. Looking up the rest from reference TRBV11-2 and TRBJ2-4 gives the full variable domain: EAGVAQSPRYKIIEKRQSVAFWCNPISGHATLYWYQQILGQGPKLLIQFQNNGVVDDSQLPKDRFSAERLKGVDSTLKIQPAKLEDSAVYLCASSRGGTKNIQYFGAGTRLSVL.

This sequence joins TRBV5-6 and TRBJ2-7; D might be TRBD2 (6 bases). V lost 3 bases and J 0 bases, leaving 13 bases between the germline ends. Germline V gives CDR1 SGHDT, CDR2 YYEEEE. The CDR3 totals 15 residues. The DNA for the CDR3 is TGTGCCAGCAGCTACGGAGGGGTATACTCCTACGAGCAGTACTTC. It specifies CASSYGGVYSYEQYF. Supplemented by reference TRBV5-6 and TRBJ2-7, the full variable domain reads DAGVTQSPTHLIKTRGQQVTLRCSPKSGHDTVSWYQQALGQGPQFIFQYYEEEERQRGNFPDRFSGHQFPNYSSELNVNALLLGDSALYLCASSYGGVYSYEQYFGPGTRLTVT.

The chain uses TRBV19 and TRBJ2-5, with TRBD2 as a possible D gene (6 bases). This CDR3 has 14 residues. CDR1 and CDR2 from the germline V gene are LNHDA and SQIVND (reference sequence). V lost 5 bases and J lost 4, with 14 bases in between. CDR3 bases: TGTGCCAGTAGTGCCTCTAGCGTCAGAGAGACCCAGTACTTC. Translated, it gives CASSASSVRETQYF.

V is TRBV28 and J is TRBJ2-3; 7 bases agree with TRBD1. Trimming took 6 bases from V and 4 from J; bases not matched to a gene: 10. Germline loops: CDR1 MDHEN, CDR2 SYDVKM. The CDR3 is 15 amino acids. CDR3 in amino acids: CASRPGQAWPDTQYF. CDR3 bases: TGTGCCAGCAGACCCGGACAGGCCTGGCCAGATACGCAGTATTTT.

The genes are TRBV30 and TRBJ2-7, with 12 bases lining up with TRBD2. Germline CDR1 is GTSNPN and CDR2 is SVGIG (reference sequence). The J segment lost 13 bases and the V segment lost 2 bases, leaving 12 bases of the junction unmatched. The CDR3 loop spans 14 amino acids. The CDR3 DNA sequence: TGTGCCTGGAGTCGACTAGCGGGGGCCGCAAGCGACTACGTC. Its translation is CAWSRLAGAASDYV.

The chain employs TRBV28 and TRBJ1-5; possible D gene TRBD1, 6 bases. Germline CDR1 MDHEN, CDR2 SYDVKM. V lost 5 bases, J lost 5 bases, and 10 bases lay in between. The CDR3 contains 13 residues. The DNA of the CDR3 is TGTGCCAGCAGTCTACAGGGTTATCAGCCCCAGCATTTT. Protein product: CASSLQGYQPQHF.

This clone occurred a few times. DNA for the CDR3: TGTGCCATTAGCGGGGCTGCGGCCTACGAGCAGTACTTC. Translation gives CAISGAAAYEQYF. The V gene is TRBV30, the J gene TRBJ2-7, with TRBD2 matching over 8 bases. Germline trimming cut 8 bases from V and 2 bases from J; bases unmatched to any gene: 8. This CDR3 comprises 13 residues. From germline, CDR1 is GTSNPN and CDR2 SVGIG (reference sequence).

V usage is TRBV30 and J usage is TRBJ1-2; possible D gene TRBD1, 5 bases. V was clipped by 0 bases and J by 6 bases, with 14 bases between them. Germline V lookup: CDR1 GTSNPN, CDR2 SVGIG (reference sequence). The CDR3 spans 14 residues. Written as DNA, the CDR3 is TGTGCCTGGAGTGTATACACAGGTCTGGATGGCTACACCTTC. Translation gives CAWSVYTGLDGYTF.

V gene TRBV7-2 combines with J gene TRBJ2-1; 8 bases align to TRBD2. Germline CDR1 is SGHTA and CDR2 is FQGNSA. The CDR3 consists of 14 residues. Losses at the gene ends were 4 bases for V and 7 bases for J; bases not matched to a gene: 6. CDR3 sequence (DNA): TGTGCCAGCAGCTGGCGACTAGCGAATAATGAGCAGTTCTTC. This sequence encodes CASSWRLANNEQFF.

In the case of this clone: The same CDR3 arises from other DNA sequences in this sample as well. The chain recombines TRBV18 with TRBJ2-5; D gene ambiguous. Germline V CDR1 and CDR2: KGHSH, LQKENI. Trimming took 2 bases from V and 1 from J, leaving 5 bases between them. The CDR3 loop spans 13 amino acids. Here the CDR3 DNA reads TGTGCCAGCTCACCATCAGTCCAAGAGACCCAGTACTTC. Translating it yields CASSPSVQETQYF. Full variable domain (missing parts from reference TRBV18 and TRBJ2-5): NAGVMQNPRHLVRRRGQEARLRCSPMKGHSHVYWYRQLPEEGLKFMVYLQKENIIDESGMPKERFSAEFPKEGPSILRIQQVVRGDSAAYFCASSPSVQETQYFGPGTRLLVL.

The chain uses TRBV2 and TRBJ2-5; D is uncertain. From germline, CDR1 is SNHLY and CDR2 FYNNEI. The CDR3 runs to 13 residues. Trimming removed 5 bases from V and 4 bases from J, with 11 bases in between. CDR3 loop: CASSRRIVETQYF. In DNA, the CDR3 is TGTGCCAGCAGTCGGCGCATTGTAGAGACCCAGTACTTC.